One T cell receptor (beta chain) is described in this entry. Its specificity is unknown. The protocol was immunoSEQ multiplex PCR, while the TCRdb copy is restricted to in-frame clones and leaves out a portion. The sample lists 130,000 or so clones, over 65% seen once, with roughly 3.3% in the top ten. This sample was included in a study of identifying expanded T cells in peripheral blood. General study points: Variance in clone template counts between roughly two-week samples significantly increased with total template count across all healthy donors.

From germline, CDR1 is MNHNS and CDR2 SASEGT. The CDR3 length is 13 residues. V was pared by 2 bases and J by 1 base, with 5 bases between. Collection occurred without any documented infections or immune events in donors. The sequence was obtained from a person aged 18 to 70 in good health. The V call is TRBV6-1, the J call TRBJ1-1; D remains unclear. The specimen was blood. The CDR3 DNA follows: TGTGCCAGCAGTGAAACCAGGAACACTGAAGCTTTCTTT. Translating it yields CASSETRNTEAFF.